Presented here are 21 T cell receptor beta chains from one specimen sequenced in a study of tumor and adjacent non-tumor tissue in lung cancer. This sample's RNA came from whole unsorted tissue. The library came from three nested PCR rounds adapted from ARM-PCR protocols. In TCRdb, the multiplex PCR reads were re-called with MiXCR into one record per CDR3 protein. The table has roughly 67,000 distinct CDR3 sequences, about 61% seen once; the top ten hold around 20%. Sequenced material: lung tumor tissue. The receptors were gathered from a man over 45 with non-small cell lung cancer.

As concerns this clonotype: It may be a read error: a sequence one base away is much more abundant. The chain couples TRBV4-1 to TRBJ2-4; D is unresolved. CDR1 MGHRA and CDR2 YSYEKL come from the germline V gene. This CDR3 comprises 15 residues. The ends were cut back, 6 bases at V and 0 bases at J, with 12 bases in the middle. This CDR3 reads CASRPSNLAKNIQYF. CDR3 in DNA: TGCGCCAGCAGGCCGAGTAATCTAGCCAAAAACATTCAGTACTTC.

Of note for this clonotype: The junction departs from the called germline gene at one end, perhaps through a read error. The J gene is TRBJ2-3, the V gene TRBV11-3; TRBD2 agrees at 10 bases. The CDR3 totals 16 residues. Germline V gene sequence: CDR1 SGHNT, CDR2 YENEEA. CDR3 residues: CANSPVTSGFAYTQYF. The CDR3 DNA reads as TGTGCCAACAGCCCAGTGACTAGCGGGTTTGCATATACGCAGTATTTT.

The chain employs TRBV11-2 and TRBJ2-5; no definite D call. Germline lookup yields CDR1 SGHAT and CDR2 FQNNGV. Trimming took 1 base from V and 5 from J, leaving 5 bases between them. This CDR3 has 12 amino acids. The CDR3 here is CASSLGAETQYF. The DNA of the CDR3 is TGTGCCAGCAGCTTAGGAGCGGAGACCCAGTACTTC. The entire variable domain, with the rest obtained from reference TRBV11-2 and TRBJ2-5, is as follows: EAGVAQSPRYKIIEKRQSVAFWCNPISGHATLYWYQQILGQGPKLLIQFQNNGVVDDSQLPKDRFSAERLKGVDSTLKIQPAKLEDSAVYLCASSLGAETQYFGPGTRLLVL.

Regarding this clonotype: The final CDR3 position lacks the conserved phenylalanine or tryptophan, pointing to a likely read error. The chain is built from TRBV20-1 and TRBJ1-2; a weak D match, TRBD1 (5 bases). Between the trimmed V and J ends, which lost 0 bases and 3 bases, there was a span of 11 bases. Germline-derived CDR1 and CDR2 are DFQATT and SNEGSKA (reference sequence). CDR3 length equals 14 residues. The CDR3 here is CSARDRRGDYGYTL. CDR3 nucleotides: TGCAGTGCTAGAGATCGTCGGGGGGACTATGGCTACACCTTA.

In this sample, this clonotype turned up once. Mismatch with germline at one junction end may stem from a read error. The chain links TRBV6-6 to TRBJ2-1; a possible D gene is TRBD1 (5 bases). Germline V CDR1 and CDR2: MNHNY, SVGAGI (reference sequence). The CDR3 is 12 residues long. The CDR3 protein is CACRVGQGEQFF. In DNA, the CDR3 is TGTGCCTGCAGAGTAGGGCAGGGTGAGCAGTTCTTC.

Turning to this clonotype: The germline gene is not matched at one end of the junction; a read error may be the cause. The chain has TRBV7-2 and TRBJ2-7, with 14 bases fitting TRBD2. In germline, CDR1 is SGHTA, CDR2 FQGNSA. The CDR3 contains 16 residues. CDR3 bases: TGCGCCAGCAGCTTAGCGACTAGCGGGAGGGTGTTTGAGCAGTACTTC. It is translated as CASSLATSGRVFEQYF.

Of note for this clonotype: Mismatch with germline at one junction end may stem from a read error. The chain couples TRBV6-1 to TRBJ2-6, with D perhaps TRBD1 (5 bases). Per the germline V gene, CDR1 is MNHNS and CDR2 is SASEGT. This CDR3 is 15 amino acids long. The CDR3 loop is CASRRRISGASVLTF. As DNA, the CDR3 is TGTGCCAGCAGACGAAGGATCTCTGGGGCCAGCGTCCTGACTTTC.

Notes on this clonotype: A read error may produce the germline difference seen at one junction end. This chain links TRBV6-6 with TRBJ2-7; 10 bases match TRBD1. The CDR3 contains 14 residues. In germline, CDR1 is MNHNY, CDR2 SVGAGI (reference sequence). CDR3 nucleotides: TGTGCCTGCAGAAAGGGACAGGGGTCCTACGAGAAGTACTTC. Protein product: CACRKGQGSYEKYF.

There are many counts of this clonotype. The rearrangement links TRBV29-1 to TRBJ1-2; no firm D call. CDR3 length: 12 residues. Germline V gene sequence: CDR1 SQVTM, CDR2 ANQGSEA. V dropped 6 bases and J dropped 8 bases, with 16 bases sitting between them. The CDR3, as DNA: TGCAGCGTGGCGACCGGGCAAGGGGGCTACACCTTC. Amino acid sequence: CSVATGQGGYTF.

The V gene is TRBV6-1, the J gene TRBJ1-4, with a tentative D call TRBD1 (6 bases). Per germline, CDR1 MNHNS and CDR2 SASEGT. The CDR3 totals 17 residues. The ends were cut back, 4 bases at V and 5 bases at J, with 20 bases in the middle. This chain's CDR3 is CASSGVLSGGVNEKLFF. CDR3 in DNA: TGTGCCAGCAGTGGTGTTCTATCCGGGGGCGTAAATGAAAAACTGTTTTTT.

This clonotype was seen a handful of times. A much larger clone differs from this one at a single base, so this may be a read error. Written as DNA, the CDR3 is TGTGCCAGAAGTGAAGCCTGGGCAGGGATTAGCTTTGAGCAGTACTTC. Protein product: CARSEAWAGISFEQYF. This rearrangement joins TRBV6-1 to TRBJ2-7; perhaps TRBD1 as D (5 bases). The germline CDR1 and CDR2 sequences are MNHNS and SASEGT. The CDR3 sequence is 16 residues long.

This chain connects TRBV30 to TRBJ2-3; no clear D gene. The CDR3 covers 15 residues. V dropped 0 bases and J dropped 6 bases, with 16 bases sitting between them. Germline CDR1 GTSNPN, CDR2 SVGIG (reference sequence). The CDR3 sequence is CAWSVPLVLTDTQYF. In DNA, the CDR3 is TGTGCCTGGAGTGTACCCCTAGTTCTTACCGATACGCAGTATTTT.

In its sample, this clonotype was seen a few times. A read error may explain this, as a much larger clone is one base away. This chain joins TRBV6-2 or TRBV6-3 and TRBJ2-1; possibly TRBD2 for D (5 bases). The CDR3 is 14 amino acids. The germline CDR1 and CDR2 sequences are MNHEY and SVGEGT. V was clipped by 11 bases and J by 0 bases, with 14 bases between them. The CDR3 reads CAPRRRSSYNEQFF. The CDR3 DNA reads TGTGCCCCCAGGAGGCGAAGCTCCTACAATGAGCAGTTCTTC.

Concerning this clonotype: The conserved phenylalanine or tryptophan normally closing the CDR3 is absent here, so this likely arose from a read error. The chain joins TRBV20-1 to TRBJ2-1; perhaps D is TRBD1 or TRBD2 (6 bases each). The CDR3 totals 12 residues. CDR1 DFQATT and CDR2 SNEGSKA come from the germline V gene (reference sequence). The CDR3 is CSAKGGYIEQFS. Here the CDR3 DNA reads TGCAGTGCTAAAGGGGGGTACATTGAGCAGTTCTCC.

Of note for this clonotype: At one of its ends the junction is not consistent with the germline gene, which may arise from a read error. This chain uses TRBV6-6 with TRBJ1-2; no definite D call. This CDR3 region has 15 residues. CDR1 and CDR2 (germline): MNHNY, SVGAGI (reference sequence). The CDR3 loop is CASSPSRGRPNGYAF. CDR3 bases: TGTGCCAGCAGTCCGTCGCGGGGAAGGCCAAACGGATACGCCTTC.

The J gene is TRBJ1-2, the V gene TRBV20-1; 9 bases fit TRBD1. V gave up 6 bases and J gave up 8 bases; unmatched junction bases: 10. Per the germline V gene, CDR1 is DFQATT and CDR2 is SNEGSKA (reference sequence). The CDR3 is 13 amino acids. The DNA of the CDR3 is TGCAGTGCCACAGCCGGGACAGGGAGCGGCTACACCTTC. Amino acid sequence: CSATAGTGSGYTF.

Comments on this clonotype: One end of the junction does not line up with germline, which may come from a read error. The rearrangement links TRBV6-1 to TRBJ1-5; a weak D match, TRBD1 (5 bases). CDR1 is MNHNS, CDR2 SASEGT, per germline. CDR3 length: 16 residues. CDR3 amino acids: CASSDFGAYGNHPQHF. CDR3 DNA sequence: TGTGCCAGTAGTGATTTTGGGGCCTATGGCAATCATCCCCAGCATTTT.

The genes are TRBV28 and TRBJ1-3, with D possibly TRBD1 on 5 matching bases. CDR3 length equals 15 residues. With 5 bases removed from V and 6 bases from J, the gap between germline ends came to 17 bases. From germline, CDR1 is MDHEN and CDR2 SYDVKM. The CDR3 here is CASSPGSGVSNTIYF. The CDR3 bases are TGTGCCAGCAGTCCCGGGTCGGGGGTCTCAAACACCATATATTTT.

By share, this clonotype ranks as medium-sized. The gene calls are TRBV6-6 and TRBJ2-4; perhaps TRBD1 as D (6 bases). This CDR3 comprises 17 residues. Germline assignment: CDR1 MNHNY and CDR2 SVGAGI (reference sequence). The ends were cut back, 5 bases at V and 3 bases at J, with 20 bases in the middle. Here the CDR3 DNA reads TGTGCCAGCAGTCAGTGGGGCCGGACAGCTCACAAAAACATTCAGTACTTC. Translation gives CASSQWGRTAHKNIQYF.

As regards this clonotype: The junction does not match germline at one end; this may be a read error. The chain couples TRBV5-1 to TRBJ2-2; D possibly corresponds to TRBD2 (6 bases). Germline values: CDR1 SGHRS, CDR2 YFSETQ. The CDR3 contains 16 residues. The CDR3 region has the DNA TGCGCCAGCAGCTTGGGGGACTTAGCGAACACCGGGAAGCTGTTATTT. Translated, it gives CASSLGDLANTGKLLF.

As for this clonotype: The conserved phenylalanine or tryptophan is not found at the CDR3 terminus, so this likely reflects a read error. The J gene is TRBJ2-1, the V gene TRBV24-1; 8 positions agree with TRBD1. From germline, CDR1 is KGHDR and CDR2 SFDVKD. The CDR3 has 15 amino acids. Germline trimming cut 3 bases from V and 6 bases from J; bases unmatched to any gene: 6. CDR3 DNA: TGTGCCACCAGTGATCTCGGGACAGGAGTCAATGAGCAGTTCCTC. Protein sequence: CATSDLGTGVNEQFL.